This T cell receptor (beta chain) comes out of a study of blood T cell repertoires in COVID-19. On the study more broadly: Nucleic acid was either cDNA or gDNA, and it came from T cells, B-cell-depleted T cells, or PBMCs.

CDR3 length: 16 residues. V shed 0 bases, J shed 1 base, and the junction held 5 bases outside the gene matches. The germline CDR1 and CDR2 sequences are MNHEY and SMNVEV (reference sequence). The protocol was immunoSEQ multiplex PCR, while the TCRdb copy is restricted to in-frame clones and leaves out a portion. The sample includes hundreds of thousands of clones, around four fifths of them seen just once. Sequencing was carried out using peripheral blood. V usage is TRBV27 and J usage is TRBJ1-1, with 7 bases lining up with TRBD1. The clonotype was recovered from a woman in her forties or fifties with active or convalescent COVID-19. The CDR3 sequence is CASSLSPGQSNTEAFF. The CDR3 DNA follows: TGTGCCAGCAGTTTATCACCGGGACAGTCGAACACTGAAGCTTTCTTT.